Shown below are 18 T cell receptor beta chains from a single sample sequenced in a study of T cell responses to AZD1222 COVID-19 vaccine. Sequencing was performed with immunoSEQ multiplex PCR; in TCRdb, only in-frame clones are kept and a portion is missing. Of about 190,000 clones listed, almost 95% are singletons. This specimen consisted of peripheral blood, obtained on day 0 of AZD1222 vaccination. These receptors were collected from an adult in good health.

V and J are TRBV9 and TRBJ2-5; D might be TRBD2 (6 bases). Germline V lookup: CDR1 SGDLS, CDR2 YYNGEE. This CDR3 has 15 residues. V was trimmed by 4 bases and J by 5 bases, leaving 18 bases between them. CDR3 sequence reads: CASSPGEGNRETQYF. The CDR3 nucleotides are TGTGCCAGCAGCCCGGGAGAGGGCAATCGGGAGACCCAGTACTTC.

This clone has only one observation. The CDR3 nucleotides read TGTGCCAGCAGTTCGACAGGGGGCTATCAGCCCCAGCATTTT. Translation: CASSSTGGYQPQHF. The chain is built from TRBV27 and TRBJ1-5, with 10 nucleotides matching TRBD1. The CDR3 extends over 14 amino acids. Germline assignment: CDR1 MNHEY and CDR2 SMNVEV (reference sequence). Germline trimming cut 4 bases from V and 5 bases from J; bases unmatched to any gene: 2.

The V and J genes are TRBV28 and TRBJ1-2; 8 nucleotides align to TRBD1. Germline loops: CDR1 MDHEN, CDR2 SYDVKM. CDR3 length: 16 residues. V gave up 3 bases and J gave up 5 bases; unmatched junction bases: 11. The CDR3 DNA reads as TGTGCCAGCAGTTTGGGGACCGGGACAGGTCAATATGGCTACACCTTC. Translated, it gives CASSLGTGTGQYGYTF.

The chain employs TRBV19 and TRBJ1-3, with unresolved D. The germline V gene encodes CDR1 LNHDA and CDR2 SQIVND (reference sequence). Trimming stripped 5 bases from V and 4 bases from J, with 3 bases between. The CDR3 is made up of 11 amino acids. In nucleotides, the CDR3 is TGTGCCAGTAGTCCCGGAAACACCATATATTTT. This translates into CASSPGNTIYF. Combining the CDR3 with reference TRBV19 and TRBJ1-3 gives the whole variable domain DGGITQSPKYLFRKEGQNVTLSCEQNLNHDAMYWYRQDPGQGLRLIYYSQIVNDFQKGDIAEGYSVSREKKESFPLTVTSAQKNPTAFYLCASSPGNTIYFGEGSWLTVV.

V and J are TRBV11-2 and TRBJ1-2, with D unresolved. Per the germline V gene, CDR1 is SGHAT and CDR2 is FQNNGV. There are 14 residues in the CDR3. Trimming took off 3 bases at V and 2 bases at J, with 10 bases between the two ends. The chain's CDR3 is CASSLVPQNYGYTF. DNA of the CDR3: TGTGCCAGCAGCTTGGTGCCACAGAACTATGGCTACACCTTC.

This sequence joins TRBV2 and TRBJ2-3, with 8 nucleotides matching TRBD2. Trimming at V came to 8 bases and at J to 4 bases, leaving 11 bases not matched to a gene. The CDR3 sequence is 15 residues long. Germline V lookup: CDR1 SNHLY, CDR2 FYNNEI. CDR3 in amino acids: CASVARTSFADTQYF. The CDR3 nucleotides read TGTGCCAGCGTGGCGAGGACTAGCTTCGCAGATACGCAGTATTTT.

CDR3 residues: CASSFDPGKGKLFF. The CDR3 region has the DNA TGTGCCAGCAGCTTTGACCCGGGGAAGGGAAAACTGTTTTTT. The chain carries TRBV11-2 and TRBJ1-4; D uncertain. The V gene lost 3 bases and the J gene lost 10 bases, with 15 bases spanning the gap. The CDR3 contains 14 residues. The germline CDR1 and CDR2 sequences are SGHAT and FQNNGV.

V usage is TRBV6-5 and J usage is TRBJ2-1, with TRBD2 matching 8 bases. Germline loops: CDR1 MNHEY, CDR2 SVGAGI. J was trimmed by 10 bases and V by 4 bases; bases with no gene match: 15. The CDR3 length is 16 residues. CDR3 DNA: TGTGCCAGCAGTTCCGCGGCCACTAGCGGCTTTTTAGAGCAGTTCTTC. Translated: CASSSAATSGFLEQFF.

The gene calls are TRBV6-5 and TRBJ2-1, with D maybe TRBD2 (5 bases). The germline gives CDR1 MNHEY, CDR2 SVGAGI. V was clipped by 6 bases and J by 3 bases, with 12 bases between them. The CDR3 runs to 14 residues. The CDR3, as DNA: TGTGCCAGCAGGAAGGAGACTAACTACAATGAGCAGTTCTTC. The encoded protein is CASRKETNYNEQFF.

The chain uses TRBV3-1 (or the pseudogene TRBV3-2) and TRBJ1-1; D not certain. In germline, CDR1 is LGHDT, CDR2 YNNKEL (reference sequence). Trimming pared 1 base from V and 0 bases from J, leaving 12 bases between. CDR3 length: 16 amino acids. The CDR3 loop reads CASSQGPDTMNTEAFF. The CDR3 bases are TGTGCCAGCAGCCAAGGGCCCGACACTATGAACACTGAAGCTTTCTTT.

J is TRBJ2-1 and V is TRBV20-1; the D is unclear. CDR1 and CDR2 (germline): DFQATT, SNEGSKA (reference sequence). The CDR3 loop spans 11 amino acids. The ends were cut back, 6 bases at V and 5 bases at J, with 8 bases in the middle. CDR3 in amino acids: CSAIVHNEQFF. CDR3 bases: TGCAGTGCAATAGTGCACAATGAGCAGTTCTTC.

CDR3: CASSPHTGGGQYGYTF. CDR3 nucleotides: TGTGCCAGCAGCCCTCACACAGGGGGTGGGCAGTATGGCTACACCTTC. The rearrangement links TRBV5-4 to TRBJ1-2, with 8 positions matching TRBD1. The germline V gene has CDR1 SGHNT and CDR2 YYREEE (reference sequence). V gave up 4 bases and J gave up 5 bases; unmatched junction bases: 13. CDR3 size: 16 residues.

The rearrangement links TRBV28 to TRBJ2-5; the D gene could be TRBD1 or TRBD2 (6 bases each). Germline loops: CDR1 MDHEN, CDR2 SYDVKM. This CDR3 region has 13 residues. V shed 6 bases and J shed 4 bases, with 12 bases lying between them. The DNA for the CDR3 is TGTGCCAGCAGGGAGGGGGGTACAGAGACCCAGTACTTC. Translation gives CASREGGTETQYF. Using reference TRBV28 and TRBJ2-5 for the parts outside the CDR3, the full variable domain is DVKVTQSSRYLVKRTGEKVFLECVQDMDHENMFWYRQDPGLGLRLIYFSYDVKMKEKGDIPEGYSVSREKKERFSLILESASTNQTSMYLCASREGGTETQYFGPGTRLLVL.

The J gene is TRBJ2-1, the V gene TRBV5-4, with 10 bases fitting TRBD2. Germline trimming cut 1 base from V and 4 bases from J; bases unmatched to any gene: 8. CDR3 length: 17 amino acids. Per the germline V gene, CDR1 is SGHNT and CDR2 is YYREEE (reference sequence). The CDR3 nucleotides are TGTGCCAGCAGCTTGCCCATTAGCGGGAGGACATACAATGAGCAGTTCTTC. It yields the protein CASSLPISGRTYNEQFF.

The CDR3 bases are TGTGCCAGTAGTATAGTCCTAGCGGGAGGTAACAATGAGCAGTTCTTC. This codes for CASSIVLAGGNNEQFF. J is TRBJ2-1 and V is TRBV19, with 11 bases aligning to TRBD2. The CDR3 consists of 16 residues. Germline-derived CDR1 and CDR2 are LNHDA and SQIVND (reference sequence). J lost 5 bases, V lost 1 base, and 4 bases had no gene match.

This clone was seen once. The chain links TRBV4-3 to TRBJ2-7; 7 nucleotides align to TRBD1. The CDR3 runs to 15 residues. J gave up 3 bases and V 1 base, and 6 bases lay outside the gene matches. CDR1 LGHNA and CDR2 YSLEER come from the germline V gene. CDR3 protein: CASSQGLRQGYEQYF. CDR3 nucleotide sequence: TGCGCCAGCAGCCAAGGGTTGCGACAGGGCTACGAGCAGTACTTC.

DNA for the CDR3: TGTGCCTGGAGTGTACTAGCGGGAACCACAGATACGCAGTATTTT. It yields the protein CAWSVLAGTTDTQYF. V and J are TRBV30 and TRBJ2-3; 10 nucleotides align to TRBD2. V trimming: 0 bases; J trimming: 2 bases; junction bases outside the gene matches: 2. The CDR3 sequence is 15 residues long. Germline values: CDR1 GTSNPN, CDR2 SVGIG (reference sequence). The variable domain in full, with the rest retrieved from reference TRBV30 and TRBJ2-3, is SQTIHQWPATLVQPVGSPLSLECTVEGTSNPNLYWYRQAAGRGLQLLFYSVGIGQISSEVPQNLSASRPQDRQFILSSKKLLLSDSGFYLCAWSVLAGTTDTQYFGPGTRLTVL.

The genes are TRBV5-8 and TRBJ2-1; D possibly corresponds to TRBD2 (6 bases). The CDR3 has 13 amino acids. Germline CDR1 reads SGHTS; CDR2 reads YDEGEE. Trimming left V 3 bases short and J 9 bases short, with 13 bases between. The CDR3 DNA sequence: TGTGCCAGCAGCTCTATTGCGGGAATTGAGCAGTTCTTC. It codes for CASSSIAGIEQFF.